This TCR beta chain was obtained from a study of post-analysis software for immune sequencing data. Whole-study findings and limits: TRBV5-6, TRBV5-1 and TRBV20-1 belonged to a set of about 5 TRBV segments that were more frequent in patients than controls.

Of note for this clonotype: What it binds is unknown.

The CDR3 runs 15 residues. Germline loops: CDR1 SGDLS, CDR2 YYNGEE. Unique molecular identifiers featured in each of the TCR beta cDNA libraries. TCRdb analysed the PCR reads with MiXCR anew, one entry per CDR3 protein. Counted here are fewer than 600,000 distinct CDR3 sequences, around 40% occurring once; the ten biggest clones make up over 10%. Sequencing input: blood. V is TRBV9 and J is TRBJ2-4; TRBD1 matches at 8 bases. The J call may be faulty, since TRBJ2-7 better matches the DNA end. The receptor was derived from a girl between 5 and 17 years old with multiple sclerosis. The CDR3 nucleotides read TGTGCCAGCAGCGTGGGTGGGACAGGAACCTACGAGCAGTACTTC. Its translation: CASSVGGTGTYEQYF.